The 8 T cell receptor beta chains listed next were all sequenced from one sample in a study of T-cell reconstitution after alpha-beta-depleted transplantation in children. Unique molecular identifiers were built into the TCRbeta library. TCRdb reprocessed the PCR reads with MiXCR, giving one entry per CDR3 protein. The sample carries 700,000 to 950,000 distinct CDR3 sequences, 15% to 20% recorded once. Specimen: PBMCs, mostly from graft donor cells, collected 360 days after TCRalphabeta/CD19-depleted stem cell transplant. These receptors all come from a male patient younger than 18 who had a stem cell transplant for acute lymphoblastic leukemia, so the T cells may come from the graft donor.

This clonotype was detected many times. This chain joins TRBV25-1 and TRBJ2-1; the D gene is possibly TRBD1 (6 bases). Germline CDR1 is MGHDK and CDR2 is SYGVNS. Trimming removed 4 bases from V and 6 bases from J, with 16 bases in between. The length of the CDR3 is 15 residues. As DNA, the CDR3 is TGTGCCAGCAGTGGGGGGCCCGGAATTATCAATGAGCAGTTCTTC. Translating it yields CASSGGPGIINEQFF.

This clonotype was counted ten times or more. The rearrangement joins TRBV5-1 to TRBJ2-3; TRBD2 might be the D (6 bases). The CDR3 runs 17 residues. Germline CDR1 and CDR2: SGHRS and YFSETQ. V lost 2 bases and J lost 6, with 22 bases in between. Here the CDR3 reads CASSFEKWGRNRDTQYF. CDR3 coding DNA: TGCGCCAGCAGCTTCGAGAAATGGGGGAGGAATCGGGATACGCAGTATTTT.

The table lists this clonotype with a few counts. The genes are TRBV12-3 or TRBV12-4 and TRBJ2-1; 12 nucleotides align to TRBD2. The CDR3 spans 15 residues. The trim removed 3 bases at V and 5 bases at J, leaving 2 bases unmatched. The CDR3 region has the DNA TGTGCCAGCAGTTTCGGGACTAGCGGGCACAATGAGCAGTTCTTC. Translation gives CASSFGTSGHNEQFF.

CDR3: CASSLLDRLKNSEQFF. For the CDR3, the DNA is TGTGCCAGCAGTTTACTGGACAGGTTAAAGAATAGTGAGCAGTTCTTC. The V call is TRBV27, the J call TRBJ2-1; 7 nucleotides match TRBD1. Germline lookup yields CDR1 MNHEY and CDR2 SMNVEV (reference sequence). V shed 2 bases, J shed 9 bases, and the junction held 13 bases outside the gene matches. The CDR3 has 16 residues.

This clonotype was observed a few times. The chain has TRBV24-1 and TRBJ2-1, with a tentative D call TRBD2 (7 bases). V lost 6 bases and J 8 bases, leaving 16 bases between the germline ends. CDR3 size: 14 residues. Germline V CDR1 and CDR2: KGHDR, SFDVKD. The CDR3 loop reads CATSKGEGVDEQFF. DNA for the CDR3: TGTGCCACCAGTAAGGGGGAGGGGGTGGATGAGCAGTTCTTC.

The CDR3, as DNA: TGTGCCAGCAGCTTAGGCGGGGGACGGGATTACGAGCAGTACTTC. Translation: CASSLGGGRDYEQYF. J is TRBJ2-7 and V is TRBV7-9, with 7 bases fitting TRBD2. The CDR3 totals 15 residues. Germline CDR1 is SEHNR and CDR2 is FQNEAQ (reference sequence). Germline trimming cut 1 base from V and 4 bases from J; bases unmatched to any gene: 7. The complete variable domain, with remaining parts taken from reference TRBV7-9 and TRBJ2-7, reads DTGVSQNPRHKITKRGQNVTFRCDPISEHNRLYWYRQTLGQGPEFLTYFQNEAQLEKSRLLSDRFSAERPKGSFSTLEIQRTEQGDSAMYLCASSLGGGRDYEQYFGPGTRLTVT.

This clonotype was observed many times. V is TRBV3-1 and J is TRBJ1-4; tentative D call: TRBD1 (5 bases). This CDR3 spans 13 amino acids. Trimming removed 8 bases from V and 4 bases from J, with 11 bases in between. The germline CDR1 and CDR2 sequences are LGHDT and YNNKEL (reference sequence). CDR3 in amino acids: CASAGLLNEKLFF. In DNA form, the CDR3 reads TGTGCCAGCGCGGGGCTTCTTAATGAAAAACTGTTTTTT.

This clonotype was recorded a few times. J is TRBJ2-4 and V is TRBV14; 8 nucleotides align to TRBD2. The germline V gene has CDR1 SGHDN and CDR2 FVKESK. This CDR3 comprises 14 residues. The ends lost 4 bases at V and 8 bases at J; junction bases unmatched: 7. CDR3 protein: CASSRRGLDDIQYF. The CDR3 DNA reads as TGTGCCAGCAGCCGTAGGGGACTAGACGACATTCAGTACTTC.